One sample yielded the 27 T cell receptor beta chains listed below, sequenced in a study of Graves' ophthalmopathy and Graves' hyperthyroidism. Amplified TCR beta CDR3 regions were obtained using RNA transcripts as template. First-round RT-PCR with HTBI primers preceded a second-round multiplex PCR. TCRdb itself ran the multiplex PCR reads through MiXCR, one entry per CDR3 protein. This sample has about 740,000 distinct CDR3 sequences; approximately 40% occur once, and the top ten carry 44%. Sequencing was done on a sample of peripheral blood. Receptors were obtained from an adult man with Graves' ophthalmopathy.

Many counts were recorded for this clonotype. The J gene is TRBJ1-2, the V gene TRBV7-9; 7 nucleotides match TRBD1. CDR3 size: 12 residues. J gave up 6 bases and V 7 bases, and 5 bases lay outside the gene matches. The V gene's germline CDR1 is SEHNR and CDR2 FQNEAQ (reference sequence). The CDR3 DNA follows: TGTGCCAGCAACCGGGACAGAAATGGCTACACCTTC. Its translation is CASNRDRNGYTF.

V and J are TRBV7-9 and TRBJ1-4, with 8 nucleotides matching TRBD1. Germline trimming cut 4 bases from V and 6 bases from J; bases unmatched to any gene: 7. The CDR3 totals 15 residues. Germline V gene lookup returns CDR1 SEHNR and CDR2 FQNEAQ (reference sequence). In DNA, the CDR3 is TGTGCCAGCAGCTCGACAGGGGCCGGGGATGAAAAACTGTTTTTT. Protein sequence: CASSSTGAGDEKLFF.

A single count supports this clonotype. The CDR3 ends on some other residue instead of the conserved phenylalanine or tryptophan, so this is likely a read error. The rearrangement uses TRBV10-2 and TRBJ2-5; tentatively, D is TRBD2 (6 bases). The ends were cut back, 7 bases at V and 4 bases at J, with 16 bases in the middle. The CDR3 spans 14 residues. Looked up from germline, CDR1 is WSHSY and CDR2 is SAAADI. CDR3 sequence reads: CASTLYWGGETQYY. The CDR3 nucleotides are TGCGCCAGCACCTTGTACTGGGGAGGAGAGACCCAGTACTAC.

The rearrangement links TRBV11-2 to TRBJ1-4, with a possible D match to TRBD1 (6 bases). The V end lost 5 bases, the J end lost 0 bases, and 13 bases lay between the germline ends. The germline V gene has CDR1 SGHAT and CDR2 FQNNGV. This CDR3 has 16 residues. The CDR3 DNA is TGTGCCAGCAGCCCTAGGACAGCTGCAACTAATGAAAAACTGTTTTTT. Amino acids: CASSPRTAATNEKLFF. Full variable domain (outside the CDR3, taken from reference TRBV11-2 and TRBJ1-4): EAGVAQSPRYKIIEKRQSVAFWCNPISGHATLYWYQQILGQGPKLLIQFQNNGVVDDSQLPKDRFSAERLKGVDSTLKIQPAKLEDSAVYLCASSPRTAATNEKLFFGSGTQLSVL.

The chain combines TRBV11-2 with TRBJ2-7; 7 bases line up with TRBD2. The trim removed 7 bases at V and 4 bases at J, leaving 4 bases unmatched. Germline lookup yields CDR1 SGHAT and CDR2 FQNNGV. CDR3 length: 12 residues. The CDR3 loop is CASKGGSYEQYF. The CDR3, as DNA: TGTGCCAGCAAAGGCGGGAGTTACGAGCAGTACTTC.

This clonotype was recorded at least ten times. The chain recombines TRBV24-1 with TRBJ2-2; D might be TRBD1 (6 bases). From germline, CDR1 is KGHDR and CDR2 SFDVKD. There are 13 residues in the CDR3. The ends were cut back, 4 bases at V and 8 bases at J, with 10 bases in the middle. The CDR3 nucleotides read TGTGCCACCAGTGACCCAGGGACAGGGGAGCTGTTTTTT. It yields the protein CATSDPGTGELFF.

The V and J genes are TRBV7-9 and TRBJ1-1, with a tentative D call TRBD1 (5 bases). Trimming stripped 6 bases from V and 1 base from J, with 15 bases between. Per germline, CDR1 SEHNR and CDR2 FQNEAQ (reference sequence). The CDR3 has 15 amino acids. The CDR3 DNA reads TGTGCCAGCAGTTTGTCAGGGAAGGGGAACACTGAAGCTTTCTTT. Translation gives CASSLSGKGNTEAFF.

This clonotype occurred many times. The chain has TRBV29-1 and TRBJ2-7; 10 nucleotides line up with TRBD1. V trimming: 7 bases; J trimming: 6 bases; junction bases outside the gene matches: 9. This CDR3 region has 13 residues. Germline V gene sequence: CDR1 SQVTM, CDR2 ANQGSEA. This CDR3 reads CSARGTGAAEQYF. The CDR3 DNA follows: TGCAGCGCCCGCGGGACAGGGGCGGCCGAGCAGTACTTC.

This clonotype was recorded once. The chain links TRBV29-1 to TRBJ2-7; the match to TRBD1 covers 7 bases. The junction had 11 bases not matched to a gene; V was cut back by 7 bases and J by 2 bases. This CDR3 spans 14 amino acids. Germline CDR1 and CDR2: SQVTM and ANQGSEA. As DNA, the CDR3 is TGCAGCGGTCAGACAGGGAGAGGGACCTACGAGCAGTACTTC. Translation gives CSGQTGRGTYEQYF.

Many counts were recorded for this clonotype. The rearrangement links TRBV7-3 to TRBJ1-6, with 7 bases lining up with TRBD1. From germline, CDR1 is SGHTA and CDR2 FQGTGA. The length of the CDR3 is 14 residues. With V trimmed by 5 bases and J by 8 bases, 6 bases remained unmatched. Here the CDR3 reads CASSQGVLDSPLHF. In DNA, the CDR3 is TGTGCCAGCAGCCAGGGGGTTCTCGATTCACCCCTCCACTTT.

The table lists this clonotype with many counts. CDR3 nucleotide sequence: TGTGCCAGCAGTGAAGGAGGGGGCAGTTCCTACGAGCAGTACTTC. The encoded protein is CASSEGGGSSYEQYF. The chain uses TRBV2 and TRBJ2-7; 7 bases map to TRBD1. The CDR3 runs to 15 residues. Germline V CDR1 and CDR2: SNHLY, FYNNEI. The V and J ends lost 1 base and 1 base, in that order; junction bases with no gene match: 4.

In regard to this clonotype: The CDR3 ends on some other residue instead of the conserved phenylalanine or tryptophan, so this is likely a read error. The V and J genes are TRBV11-2 and TRBJ1-1; no clear D gene. The CDR3 is made up of 14 amino acids. Trimming removed 5 bases at V and 2 bases at J, with 12 bases between. CDR1 is SGHAT, CDR2 FQNNGV, per germline. DNA for the CDR3: TGTGCCAGCAGCCCCGCGGGCCCAAACACTGAAGCTTTCTCT. As protein: CASSPAGPNTEAFS.

The J gene is TRBJ2-3, the V gene TRBV24-1; tentatively, D is TRBD1 (6 bases). V was shortened by 9 bases and J by 1 base, with 13 bases between the two germline ends. CDR1 is KGHDR and CDR2 is SFDVKD in the germline V gene. The CDR3 has 14 amino acids. The CDR3 bases are TGTGCCACCGCCAGCCCAGGGGGCACAGATACGCAGTATTTT. It is translated as CATASPGGTDTQYF.

Note on this clonotype: Germline and junction disagree at one end, which may indicate a read error. V gene TRBV5-1 combines with J gene TRBJ2-7; D unresolved. The CDR3 has 13 residues. Germline-derived CDR1 and CDR2 are SGHRS and YFSETQ. CDR3 nucleotides: TGTGCCAGCAGCTTGACCGGGTGGGGCGAGCAGTACTTC. This codes for CASSLTGWGEQYF. Variable domain in full (rest from reference TRBV5-1 and TRBJ2-7): KAGVTQTPRYLIKTRGQQVTLSCSPISGHRSVSWYQQTPGQGLQFLFEYFSETQRNKGNFPGRFSGRQFSNSRSEMNVSTLELGDSALYLCASSLTGWGEQYFGPGTRLTVT.

This clonotype was seen at least ten times. J is TRBJ1-2 and V is TRBV11-2, with 10 positions matching TRBD1. The CDR3 is 15 residues long. The germline gives CDR1 SGHAT, CDR2 FQNNGV. J lost 3 bases, V lost 5 bases, and 6 bases had no gene match. CDR3 amino acids: CASSVPGQGYYGYTF. The DNA of the CDR3 is TGTGCCAGCAGCGTCCCGGGACAGGGGTACTATGGCTACACCTTC.

The chain couples TRBV9 to TRBJ1-1; D perhaps matches TRBD1 (6 bases). This CDR3 region has 14 residues. From germline, CDR1 is SGDLS and CDR2 YYNGEE. The germline V and J ends were trimmed by 7 bases and 0 bases, with 13 bases remaining between them. The CDR3 nucleotides read TGTGCCAGCCGACCAACAGGGTTGAACACTGAAGCTTTCTTT. Its protein is CASRPTGLNTEAFF.

This chain connects TRBV20-1 to TRBJ2-7; possibly TRBD1 for D (6 bases). Germline V gene sequence: CDR1 DFQATT, CDR2 SNEGSKA (reference sequence). Between the trimmed V and J ends, which lost 0 bases and 0 bases, there was a span of 12 bases. The CDR3 has 15 residues. The CDR3 sequence: CSARDVRQVSYEQYF. The CDR3 bases are TGCAGTGCTAGAGACGTTCGACAGGTCTCCTACGAGCAGTACTTC.

Turning to this clonotype: At one end, the junction sequence differs from germline, possibly due to a read error. The chain couples TRBV7-3 to TRBJ2-5; the D gene is possibly TRBD1 (5 bases). This CDR3 is 9 amino acids long. In germline, CDR1 is SGHTA, CDR2 FQGTGA. The CDR3 nucleotides are TGTGCCAGCAGCTCCGCGACAGTGTTC. This gives the protein CASSSATVF.

This clonotype was counted between two and nine times. CDR3 residues: CASSETVGQGYEQYF. The CDR3 DNA is TGTGCCAGCAGTGAAACGGTCGGACAGGGCTACGAGCAGTACTTC. J is TRBJ2-7 and V is TRBV2, with 8 bases fitting TRBD1. The germline gives CDR1 SNHLY, CDR2 FYNNEI. The CDR3 is made up of 15 amino acids. Germline trimming cut 2 bases from V and 3 bases from J; bases unmatched to any gene: 6.

V gene TRBV19 combines with J gene TRBJ2-7; D is possibly TRBD1 (6 bases). The CDR3 is 14 residues long. Germline lookup yields CDR1 LNHDA and CDR2 SQIVND (reference sequence). Between the trimmed V and J ends, which lost 3 bases and 3 bases, there was a span of 12 bases. The CDR3 DNA is TGTGCCAGTAGTATCAGCAGGGGAGTCTACGAGCAGTACTTC. Amino acid sequence: CASSISRGVYEQYF.

The rearrangement joins TRBV7-9 to TRBJ2-5; no firm D call. V gave up 8 bases and J gave up 5 bases, with 15 bases separating them. From germline, CDR1 is SEHNR and CDR2 FQNEAQ (reference sequence). This CDR3 has 13 amino acids. The chain's CDR3 is CASSPRSHETQYF. The CDR3 DNA follows: TGTGCCAGCTCACCACGCTCTCACGAGACCCAGTACTTC.

Ten or more counts support this clonotype. The V call is TRBV29-1, the J call TRBJ2-5; tentative D call: TRBD1 (7 bases). Looked up from germline, CDR1 is SQVTM and CDR2 is ANQGSEA. This CDR3 is built from 14 residues. Trimming took 6 bases from V and 2 from J, leaving 16 bases between them. The CDR3: CSVGGQAHQETQYF. The CDR3 coding sequence is TGCAGCGTGGGAGGACAGGCACATCAAGAGACCCAGTACTTC.

This clonotype was counted between two and nine times. V usage is TRBV6-1 and J usage is TRBJ1-1; weak D call: TRBD1 (5 bases). V shed 5 bases and J shed 1 base, with 11 bases lying between them. CDR3 length equals 14 residues. Germline assignment: CDR1 MNHNS and CDR2 SASEGT. This CDR3 reads CASSYSQGNTEAFF. The CDR3 nucleotides read TGTGCCAGCAGTTATAGTCAGGGGAACACTGAAGCTTTCTTT.

In the case of this clonotype: The junction shows a germline mismatch at one end, possibly a read error. This rearrangement joins TRBV10-2 to TRBJ2-7; D call uncertain. Germline V gene lookup returns CDR1 WSHSY and CDR2 SAAADI. The length of the CDR3 is 17 residues. CDR3 in DNA: TGTGCCAGCAGTTACTCGATGCGGCGGTTACGAACCTACGAGCAGTACTTC. Its protein product is CASSYSMRRLRTYEQYF.

This clonotype has a count of ten or more. The chain links TRBV20-1 to TRBJ1-2; 8 nucleotides match TRBD1. V was pared by 2 bases and J by 7 bases, with 3 bases of the junction left unmatched. The CDR3 contains 12 residues. Germline CDR1 is DFQATT and CDR2 is SNEGSKA (reference sequence). The CDR3 loop is CSARQGASGYTF. CDR3 nucleotide sequence: TGCAGTGCTAGACAGGGGGCGAGTGGCTACACCTTC.

This clonotype was counted between two and nine times. The chain carries TRBV9 and TRBJ2-2; tentative D call: TRBD1 (6 bases). The CDR3 is 16 residues long. The germline gives CDR1 SGDLS, CDR2 YYNGEE. Trimming left V 1 base short and J 7 bases short, with 17 bases between. CDR3 DNA: TGTGCCAGCAGCGTAAACCCACCAGGGGTCAGCGGGGAGCTGTTTTTT. Its translation: CASSVNPPGVSGELFF.

This clonotype has a handful of counts. The chain couples TRBV25-1 to TRBJ2-2, with 13 bases fitting TRBD2. This CDR3 has 14 residues. Per the germline V gene, CDR1 is MGHDK and CDR2 is SYGVNS. Losses at the gene ends were 5 bases for V and 10 bases for J; bases not matched to a gene: 4. CDR3 DNA: TGTGCCAGCAGTACCGGACTAGCGGGAGCGGAGCTGTTTTTT. Its protein product is CASSTGLAGAELFF.